A single T cell receptor (beta chain) is shown here with its context. This clone was recorded only once. No cognate antigen has been identified for it. Base qualities are not provided; no much larger clone lies one nucleotide away. This sample is drawn from a study of blood T cell repertoires in COVID-19 (TCRdb year 2020). Background for the entire study: Collaborator samples came from the United States, Italy and Spain and covered acute and convalescent phases of COVID-19. The repertoires were released in a freely available public database meant as a resource for research on the immune response to SARS-CoV-2. Where available, HLA class I and class II types were taken from metadata supplied by the sample provider and were not determined by assay-based typing. Sample metadata almost always included a de-identified subject ID, COVID-19 status, age in years and sex. The prospective study material was composed of cDNA or gDNA derived from T cells, B-cell-depleted T cells, or PBMCs. Samples were obtained from the ongoing ImmuneRACE study (first 160 participants) and from some 1,200 subjects provided by 6 global collaborators. Subjects who had been exposed to COVID-19, were actively infected with it, or had recovered from it provided the deeply sampled blood TCRbeta repertoires that made up the dataset.

TCRbeta CDR3 regions were amplified from genomic DNA using the immunoSEQ Assay, a bias-controlled multiplex PCR. The paper's data handling went like this. Nucleated cell counts per sample were estimated from amplification of reference gene primers within the assay. Sequence reads were collapsed and filtered to measure the absolute abundance of every unique TCRbeta CDR3 rearrangement. For each sample, productive Simpson clonality was calculated as the square root of Simpson's diversity index across productive rearrangements. In TCRdb, the immuneACCESS table is reduced to in-frame sequences with V and J assigned. These tables do not hold every clone; where another copy was compared, an unresolved V gene accounts for under half, and the others remain unexplained. The D gene and trimming were derived from the DNA, and the V and J assignments and clone size from that table. For this sample there are some 250,000 clones; more than 75% appear just once. Approximately 2.5% of the sample comes from the top ten.

Participants in the prospective study were enrolled through a virtual design, were aged roughly 18 to 100 years, and lived in about two dozen United States geographic areas. In the prospective study, participants were assigned to cohorts based on the clinical history participants reported in a screening survey and a study questionnaire. In the prospective study, whole blood, serum and a nasopharyngeal or oropharyngeal swab were collected from each participant by mobile phlebotomists. Prospective study participants could optionally give additional blood draws and questionnaires over an approximately two-month period. Prospective study blood samples were shipped either frozen or at room temperature before DNA extraction. The CDR3 goes from the cysteine to the phenylalanine over 12 residues. CDR3 DNA only is kept here, 36 bases in frame from base 1. V drops 6 bases and J drops 4 bases, leaving 9 bases in between. The germline V gene (reference sequence) sets CDR1 to LNHDA and CDR2 to SQIVND.

Study-level results and caveats: Clinical and demographic metadata were provided uncurated, with the amount varying by source and participant.

This TCR derives from a woman in her forties with acute COVID-19. Source material: PBMCs or T cells enriched from blood (not recorded which). The chain is made from TRBV19 and TRBJ1-2, with TRBD1 as a weak D call on 5 bases. CDR3 loop: CASSDRIYGYTF. The DNA sequence is as follows: TGTGCCAGTAGCGACAGAATCTATGGCTACACCTTC.